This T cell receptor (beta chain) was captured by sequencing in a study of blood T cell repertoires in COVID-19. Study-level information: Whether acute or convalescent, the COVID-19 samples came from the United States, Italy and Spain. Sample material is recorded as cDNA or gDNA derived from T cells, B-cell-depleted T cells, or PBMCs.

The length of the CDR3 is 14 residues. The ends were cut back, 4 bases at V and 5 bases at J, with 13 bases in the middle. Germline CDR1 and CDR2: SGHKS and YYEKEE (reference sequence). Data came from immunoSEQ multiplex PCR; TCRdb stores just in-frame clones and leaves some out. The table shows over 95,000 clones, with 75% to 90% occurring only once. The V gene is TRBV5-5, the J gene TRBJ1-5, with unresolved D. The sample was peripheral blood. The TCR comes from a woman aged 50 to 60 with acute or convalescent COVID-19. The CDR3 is CASSLRLVDQPQHF. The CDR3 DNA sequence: TGTGCCAGCAGCCTTAGACTAGTTGATCAGCCCCAGCATTTT. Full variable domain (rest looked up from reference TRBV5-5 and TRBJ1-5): DAGVTQSPTHLIKTRGQQVTLRCSPISGHKSVSWYQQVLGQGPQFIFQYYEKEERGRGNFPDRFSARQFPNYSSELNVNALLLGDSALYLCASSLRLVDQPQHFGDGTRLSIL.